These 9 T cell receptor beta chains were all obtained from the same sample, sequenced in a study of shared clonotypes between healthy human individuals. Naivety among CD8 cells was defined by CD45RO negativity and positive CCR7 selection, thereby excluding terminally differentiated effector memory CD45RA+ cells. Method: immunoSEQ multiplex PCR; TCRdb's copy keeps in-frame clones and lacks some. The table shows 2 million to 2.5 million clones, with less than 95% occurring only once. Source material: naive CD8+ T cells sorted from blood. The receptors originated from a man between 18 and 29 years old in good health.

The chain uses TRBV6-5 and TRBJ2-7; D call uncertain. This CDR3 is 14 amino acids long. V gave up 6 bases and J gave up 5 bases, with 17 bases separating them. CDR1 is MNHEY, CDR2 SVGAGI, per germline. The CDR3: CASRNLEASDEQYF. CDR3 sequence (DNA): TGTGCCAGCAGGAACCTCGAGGCATCGGACGAGCAGTACTTC.

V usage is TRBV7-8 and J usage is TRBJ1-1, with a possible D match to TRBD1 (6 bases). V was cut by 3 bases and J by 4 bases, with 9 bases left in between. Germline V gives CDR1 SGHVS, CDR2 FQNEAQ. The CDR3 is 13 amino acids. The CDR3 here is CASSFRGGTEAFF. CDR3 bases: TGTGCCAGCAGCTTCAGGGGTGGCACTGAAGCTTTCTTT. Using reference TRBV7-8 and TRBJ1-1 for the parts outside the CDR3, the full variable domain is GAGVSQSPRYKVAKRGQDVALRCDPISGHVSLFWYQQALGQGPEFLTYFQNEAQLDKSGLPSDRFFAERPEGSVSTLKIQRTQQEDSAVYLCASSFRGGTEAFFGQGTRLTVV.

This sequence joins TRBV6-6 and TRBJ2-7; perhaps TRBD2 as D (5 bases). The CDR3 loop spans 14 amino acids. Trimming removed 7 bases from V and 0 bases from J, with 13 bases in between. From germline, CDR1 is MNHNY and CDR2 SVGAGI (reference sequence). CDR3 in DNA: TGTGCCAGCACAAACGGGCTAGCCTCCTACGAGCAGTACTTC. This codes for CASTNGLASYEQYF.

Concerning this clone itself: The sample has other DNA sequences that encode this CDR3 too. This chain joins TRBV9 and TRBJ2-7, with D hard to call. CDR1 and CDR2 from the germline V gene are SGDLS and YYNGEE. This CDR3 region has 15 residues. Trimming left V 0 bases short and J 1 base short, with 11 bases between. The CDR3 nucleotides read TGTGCCAGCAGCGTAGGTCCTTCGTCATCCTACGAGCAGTACTTC. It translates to CASSVGPSSSYEQYF.

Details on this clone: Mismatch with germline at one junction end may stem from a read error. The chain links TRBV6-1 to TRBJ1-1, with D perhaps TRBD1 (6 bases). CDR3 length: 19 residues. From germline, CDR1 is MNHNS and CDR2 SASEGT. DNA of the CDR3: TGTGCCAGCAGTAAAGCCGCGGGACACACAAAAGGAATGAACACTGAAGCTTTCTTT. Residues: CASSKAAGHTKGMNTEAFF.

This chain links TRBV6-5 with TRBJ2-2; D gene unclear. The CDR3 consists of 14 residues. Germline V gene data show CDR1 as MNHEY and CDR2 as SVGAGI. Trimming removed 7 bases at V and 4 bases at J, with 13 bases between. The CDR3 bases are TGTGCCAGCATTGCTGACGGTCCCACCGGGGAGCTGTTTTTT. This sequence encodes CASIADGPTGELFF.

The chain's CDR3 is CASRAANSYEQYF. The CDR3 DNA follows: TGTGCCAGCCGGGCAGCTAACTCCTACGAGCAGTACTTC. The V gene is TRBV28, the J gene TRBJ2-7, with D uncertain. Germline loops: CDR1 MDHEN, CDR2 SYDVKM. The CDR3 is made up of 13 amino acids. V was clipped by 8 bases and J by 0 bases, with 11 bases between them. The whole variable domain, filled in from reference TRBV28 and TRBJ2-7, reads DVKVTQSSRYLVKRTGEKVFLECVQDMDHENMFWYRQDPGLGLRLIYFSYDVKMKEKGDIPEGYSVSREKKERFSLILESASTNQTSMYLCASRAANSYEQYFGPGTRLTVT.

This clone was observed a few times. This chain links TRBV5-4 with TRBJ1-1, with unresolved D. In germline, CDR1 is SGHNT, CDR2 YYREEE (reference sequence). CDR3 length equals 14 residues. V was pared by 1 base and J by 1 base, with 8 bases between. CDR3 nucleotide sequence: TGTGCCAGCAGCTTGAAGACGGGGAACACTGAAGCTTTCTTT. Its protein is CASSLKTGNTEAFF.

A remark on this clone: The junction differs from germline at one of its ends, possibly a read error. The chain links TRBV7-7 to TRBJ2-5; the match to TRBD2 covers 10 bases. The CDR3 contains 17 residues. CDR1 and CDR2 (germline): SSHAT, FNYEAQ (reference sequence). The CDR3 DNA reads TGTGCTAGCAGCTTAGATCCGTATGGGCTAGCGGGAGTGACCCAGTACTTC. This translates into CASSLDPYGLAGVTQYF.